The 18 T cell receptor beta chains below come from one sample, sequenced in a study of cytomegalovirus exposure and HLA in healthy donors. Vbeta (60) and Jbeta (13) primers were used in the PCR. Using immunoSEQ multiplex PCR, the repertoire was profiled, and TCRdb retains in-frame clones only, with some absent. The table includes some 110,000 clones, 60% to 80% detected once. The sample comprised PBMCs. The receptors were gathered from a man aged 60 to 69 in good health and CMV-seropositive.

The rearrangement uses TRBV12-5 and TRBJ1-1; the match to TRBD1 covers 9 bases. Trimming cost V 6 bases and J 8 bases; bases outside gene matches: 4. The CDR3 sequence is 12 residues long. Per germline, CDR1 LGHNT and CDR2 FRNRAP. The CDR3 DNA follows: TGTGCTAGTGGAAACAGGGGGCTCGAAGCTTTCTTT. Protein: CASGNRGLEAFF.

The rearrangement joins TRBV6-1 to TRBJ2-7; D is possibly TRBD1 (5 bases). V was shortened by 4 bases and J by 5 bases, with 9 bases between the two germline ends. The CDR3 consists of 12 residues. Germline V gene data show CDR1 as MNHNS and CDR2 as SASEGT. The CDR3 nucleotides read TGTGCCAGCAGTGGCACAGGTAACGAGCAGTACTTC. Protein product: CASSGTGNEQYF.

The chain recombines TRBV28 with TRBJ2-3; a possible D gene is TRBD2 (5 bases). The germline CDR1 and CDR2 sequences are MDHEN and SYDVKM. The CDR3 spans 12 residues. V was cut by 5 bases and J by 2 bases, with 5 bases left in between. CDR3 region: CASSLATDTQYF. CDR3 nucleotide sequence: TGTGCCAGCAGTCTAGCCACAGATACGCAGTATTTT.

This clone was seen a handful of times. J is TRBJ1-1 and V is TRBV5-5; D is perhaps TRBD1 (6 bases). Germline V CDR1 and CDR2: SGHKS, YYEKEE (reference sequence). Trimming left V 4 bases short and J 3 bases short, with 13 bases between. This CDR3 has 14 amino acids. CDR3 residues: CASSLLYRDTEAFF. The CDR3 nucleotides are TGTGCCAGCAGCCTCCTTTACAGGGACACTGAAGCTTTCTTT.

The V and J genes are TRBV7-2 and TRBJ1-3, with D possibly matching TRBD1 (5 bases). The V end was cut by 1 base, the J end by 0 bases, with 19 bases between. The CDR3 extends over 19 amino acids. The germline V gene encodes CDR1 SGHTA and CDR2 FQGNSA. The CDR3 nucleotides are TGTGCCAGCAGCTTAGTGGCAGGGTGGCAAACCTACTCTGGAAACACCATATATTTT. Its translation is CASSLVAGWQTYSGNTIYF. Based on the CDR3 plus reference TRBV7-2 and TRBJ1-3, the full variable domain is GAGVSQSPSNKVTEKGKDVELRCDPISGHTALYWYRQSLGQGLEFLIYFQGNSAPDKSGLPSDRFSAERTGGSVSTLTIQRTQQEDSAVYLCASSLVAGWQTYSGNTIYFGEGSWLTVV.

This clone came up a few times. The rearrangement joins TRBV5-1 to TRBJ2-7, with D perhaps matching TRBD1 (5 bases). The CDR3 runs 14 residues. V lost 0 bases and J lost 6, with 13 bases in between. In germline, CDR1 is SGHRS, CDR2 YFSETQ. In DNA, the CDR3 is TGCGCCAGCAGCTTGGCCCCTCCTACAGGCGAGCAGTACTTC. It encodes CASSLAPPTGEQYF.

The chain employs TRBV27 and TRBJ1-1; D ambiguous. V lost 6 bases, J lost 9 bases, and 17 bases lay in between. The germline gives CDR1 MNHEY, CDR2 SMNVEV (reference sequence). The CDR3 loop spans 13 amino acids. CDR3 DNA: TGTGCCAGCAGCCTCCTTCAGCTAGCCCAAGCTTTCTTT. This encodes CASSLLQLAQAFF.

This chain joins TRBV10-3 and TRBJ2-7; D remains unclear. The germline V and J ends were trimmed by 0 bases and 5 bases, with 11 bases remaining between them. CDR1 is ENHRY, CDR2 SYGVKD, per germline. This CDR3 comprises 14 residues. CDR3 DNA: TGTGCCATCAGTGAGTCCCTCCAGCAGGACGAGCAGTACTTC. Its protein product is CAISESLQQDEQYF.

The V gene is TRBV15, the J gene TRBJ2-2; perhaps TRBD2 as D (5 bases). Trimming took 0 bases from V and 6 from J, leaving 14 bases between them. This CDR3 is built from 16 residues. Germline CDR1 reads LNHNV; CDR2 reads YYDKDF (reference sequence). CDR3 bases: TGTGCCACCAGCAGAGATCTGCGGTCGAGGGCCGGGGAGCTGTTTTTT. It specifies CATSRDLRSRAGELFF.

The CDR3: CASTQPGGDTQYF. The CDR3 DNA reads as TGTGCCAGCACTCAACCGGGGGGGGATACGCAGTATTTT. V gene TRBV6-5 combines with J gene TRBJ2-3; the match to TRBD2 covers 8 bases. CDR3 length: 13 residues. The germline V gene encodes CDR1 MNHEY and CDR2 SVGAGI. V was clipped by 7 bases and J by 6 bases; unmatched bases: 6.

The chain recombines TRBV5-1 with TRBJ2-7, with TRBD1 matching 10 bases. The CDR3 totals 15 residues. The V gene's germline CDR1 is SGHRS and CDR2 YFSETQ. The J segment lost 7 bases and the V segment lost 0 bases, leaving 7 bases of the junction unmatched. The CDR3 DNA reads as TGCGCCAGCAGCTTGGGGGACAGGGGTCTCTGGGAGCAGTACTTC. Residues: CASSLGDRGLWEQYF.

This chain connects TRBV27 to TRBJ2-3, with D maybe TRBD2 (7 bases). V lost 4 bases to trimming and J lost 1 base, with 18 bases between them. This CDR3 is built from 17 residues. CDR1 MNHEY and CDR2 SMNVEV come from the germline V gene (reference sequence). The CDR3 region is CASSSILRGRGTDTQYF. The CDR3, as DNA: TGTGCCAGCAGTTCTATCCTGAGGGGGAGGGGCACAGATACGCAGTATTTT.

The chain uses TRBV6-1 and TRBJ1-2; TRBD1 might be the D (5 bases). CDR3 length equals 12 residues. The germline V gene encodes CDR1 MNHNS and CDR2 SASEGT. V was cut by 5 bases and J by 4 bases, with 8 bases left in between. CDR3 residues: CASSIQAYGYTF. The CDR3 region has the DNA TGTGCCAGCAGTATACAGGCCTATGGCTACACCTTC.

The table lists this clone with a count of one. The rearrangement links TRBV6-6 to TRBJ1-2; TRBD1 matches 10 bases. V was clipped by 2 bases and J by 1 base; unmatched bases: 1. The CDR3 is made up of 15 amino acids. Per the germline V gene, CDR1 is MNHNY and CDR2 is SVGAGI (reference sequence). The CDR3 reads CASSYRDRGNYGYTF. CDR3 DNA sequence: TGTGCCAGCAGTTACCGGGACAGGGGTAACTATGGCTACACCTTC.

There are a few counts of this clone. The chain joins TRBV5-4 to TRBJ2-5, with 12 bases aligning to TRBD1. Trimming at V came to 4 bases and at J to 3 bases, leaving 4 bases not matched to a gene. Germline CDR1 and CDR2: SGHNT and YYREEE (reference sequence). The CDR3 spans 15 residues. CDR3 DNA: TGTGCCAGCAGCCCCGGGACAGGGGGCGAAGAGACCCAGTACTTC. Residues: CASSPGTGGEETQYF.

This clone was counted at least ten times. DNA of the CDR3: TGTGCCAGCAGTGAAGGACAGGGCAAAACAGATACGCAGTATTTT. Amino acid sequence: CASSEGQGKTDTQYF. The gene calls are TRBV6-1 and TRBJ2-3; the match to TRBD1 covers 7 bases. This CDR3 comprises 15 residues. Per the germline V gene, CDR1 is MNHNS and CDR2 is SASEGT. V was clipped by 1 base and J by 3 bases; unmatched bases: 4.

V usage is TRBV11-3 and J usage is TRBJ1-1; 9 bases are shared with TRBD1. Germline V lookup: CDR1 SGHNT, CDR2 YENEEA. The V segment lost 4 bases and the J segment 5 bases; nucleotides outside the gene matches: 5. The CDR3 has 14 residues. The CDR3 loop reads CASSSGTGRTEAFF. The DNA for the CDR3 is TGTGCCAGCAGCTCAGGGACAGGGAGGACTGAAGCTTTCTTT.

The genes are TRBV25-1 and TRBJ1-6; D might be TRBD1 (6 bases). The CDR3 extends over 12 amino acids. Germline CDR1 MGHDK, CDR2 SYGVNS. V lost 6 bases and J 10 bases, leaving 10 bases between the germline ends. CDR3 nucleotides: TGTGCCAGCAGGACAGGTAGCTCACCCCTCCACTTT. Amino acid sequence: CASRTGSSPLHF.